The sequence of this T cell receptor (beta chain) was determined in a study of shared clonotypes between healthy human individuals. Naivety among CD8 cells was defined by CD45RO negativity and positive CCR7 selection, thereby excluding terminally differentiated effector memory CD45RA+ cells. Donors were healthy HIV-negative adults without recent acute infections or vaccinations. All participating donors were Caucasian adults from Nashville, Tennessee. This clone has just one count. Its specificity is not known. Clones were read by immunoSEQ multiplex PCR, and TCRdb kept only the in-frame ones, dropping some. This repertoire shows about 2 million clones, about 95% found once; its top ten account for roughly 1%. Germline V gene lookup returns CDR1 LNHDA and CDR2 SQIVND (reference sequence). J gave up 1 base and V 3 bases, and 6 bases lay outside the gene matches. This CDR3 spans 15 amino acids. Study-level findings and limits: Only blood samples were collected, and tissue repertoires likely differ.

This TCR was sampled from a young man in good health. The sequencing sample was made of naive CD8+ T cells sorted from blood. J is TRBJ2-7 and V is TRBV19; 7 nucleotides agree with TRBD1. The DNA of the CDR3 is TGTGCCAGTAGTATTGCCGGACAGGCATCCTACGAGCAGTACTTC. This sequence encodes CASSIAGQASYEQYF.